Below, 5 T cell receptor beta chains from the same sample are listed, as sequenced in a study of CD8 T cells in Susac syndrome. RNA in amounts of 0.5 to 1 ug was reverse transcribed with random hexamers. TCRdb called the immunoSEQ multiplex PCR reads again in MiXCR, with one record for every CDR3 protein. This table holds over 150,000 distinct CDR3 sequences, 80% to 95% found once. Sequenced: CD4+ T cells from PBMCs. All receptors come from a human donor with multiple sclerosis.

This clonotype was picked up one time. This chain connects TRBV5-4 to TRBJ2-1; TRBD2 aligns across 7 bases. The V gene end was trimmed by 0 bases and the J gene end by 2 bases; junction bases not matched to a gene: 5. The V gene's germline CDR1 is SGHNT and CDR2 YYREEE (reference sequence). This CDR3 region has 16 residues. CDR3 nucleotides: TGTGCCAGCAGCTTGGTTGGCGGGAGCGCCTACAATGAGCAGTTCTTC. Translating gives CASSLVGGSAYNEQFF.

V usage is TRBV7-6 and J usage is TRBJ2-1; TRBD2 matches at 10 bases. CDR1 is SGHVS and CDR2 is FNYEAQ in the germline V gene. The CDR3 is 13 residues long. The V gene end was trimmed by 4 bases and the J gene end by 9 bases; junction bases not matched to a gene: 3. CDR3 DNA sequence: TGTGCCAGCAGCTCGACTAGCGGGTTTGAGCAGTTCTTC. This encodes CASSSTSGFEQFF.

The rearrangement links TRBV28 to TRBJ1-1; D is unresolved. Germline V CDR1 and CDR2: MDHEN, SYDVKM. Trimming cost V 7 bases and J 3 bases, with 18 bases left between them. The CDR3 has 15 amino acids. CDR3 DNA: TGTGCCAGCATCCCCATCAGGATTCGGGACACTGAAGCTTTCTTT. Protein: CASIPIRIRDTEAFF.

This chain links TRBV20-1 with TRBJ2-7; 11 bases agree with TRBD2. Trimming at V came to 0 bases and at J to 5 bases, leaving 9 bases not matched to a gene. The CDR3 runs to 16 residues. The germline gives CDR1 DFQATT, CDR2 SNEGSKA (reference sequence). The CDR3 region has the DNA TGCAGTGCTAGAGATAGCGGGAGGGCCCTTTACCACGAGCAGTACTTC. This encodes CSARDSGRALYHEQYF.

The chain combines TRBV7-2 with TRBJ2-1, with TRBD2 matching over 13 bases. Germline-derived CDR1 and CDR2 are SGHTA and FQGNSA. Losses at the gene ends were 5 bases for V and 4 bases for J; bases not matched to a gene: 5. This CDR3 is 16 amino acids long. The DNA of the CDR3 is TGTGCCAGCAGCCAGACTAGCGGGGGGTTTTACAATGAGCAGTTCTTC. Its protein is CASSQTSGGFYNEQFF.